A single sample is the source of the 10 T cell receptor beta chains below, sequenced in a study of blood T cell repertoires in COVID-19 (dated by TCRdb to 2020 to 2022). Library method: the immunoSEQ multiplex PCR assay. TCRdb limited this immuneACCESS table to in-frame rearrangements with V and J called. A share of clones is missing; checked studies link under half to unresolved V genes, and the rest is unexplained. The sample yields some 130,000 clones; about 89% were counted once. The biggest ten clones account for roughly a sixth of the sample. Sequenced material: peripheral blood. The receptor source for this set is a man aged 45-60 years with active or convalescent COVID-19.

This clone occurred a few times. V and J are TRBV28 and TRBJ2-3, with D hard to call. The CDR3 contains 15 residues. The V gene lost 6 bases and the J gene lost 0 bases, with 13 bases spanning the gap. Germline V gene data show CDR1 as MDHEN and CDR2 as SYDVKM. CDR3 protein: CASSLPKRSTDTQYF. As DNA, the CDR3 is TGTGCCAGCAGCTTGCCCAAGAGGAGCACAGATACGCAGTATTTT.

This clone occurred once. The CDR3 coding sequence is TGTGCCAGCAGCTTAGTAGCCCTAAATGTTGTGAACACTGAAGCTTTCTTT. This translates into CASSLVALNVVNTEAFF. J is TRBJ1-1 and V is TRBV7-8; no clear D. Germline V CDR1 and CDR2: SGHVS, FQNEAQ. This CDR3 is built from 17 residues. V dropped 1 base and J dropped 0 bases, with 15 bases sitting between them.

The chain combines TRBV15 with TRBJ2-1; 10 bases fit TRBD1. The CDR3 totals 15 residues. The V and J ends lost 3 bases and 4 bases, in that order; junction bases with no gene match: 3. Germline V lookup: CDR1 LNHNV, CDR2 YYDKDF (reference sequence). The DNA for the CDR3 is TGTGCCACCAGCAGGGGGACAGGGGAGTACAATGAGCAGTTCTTC. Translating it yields CATSRGTGEYNEQFF.

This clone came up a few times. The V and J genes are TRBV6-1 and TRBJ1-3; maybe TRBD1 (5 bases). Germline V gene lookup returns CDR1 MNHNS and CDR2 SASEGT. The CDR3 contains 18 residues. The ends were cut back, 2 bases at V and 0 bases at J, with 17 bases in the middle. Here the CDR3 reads CASSEFYGGGFSGNTIYF. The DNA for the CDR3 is TGTGCCAGCAGTGAATTCTACGGGGGGGGGTTCTCTGGAAACACCATATATTTT.

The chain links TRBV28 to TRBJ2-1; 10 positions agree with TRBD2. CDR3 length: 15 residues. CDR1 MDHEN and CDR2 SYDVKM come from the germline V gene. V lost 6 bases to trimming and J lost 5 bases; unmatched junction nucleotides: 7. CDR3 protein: CASRSSGSANNEQFF. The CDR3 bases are TGTGCCAGCAGATCTAGCGGGAGTGCGAACAATGAGCAGTTCTTC. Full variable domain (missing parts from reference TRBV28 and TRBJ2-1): DVKVTQSSRYLVKRTGEKVFLECVQDMDHENMFWYRQDPGLGLRLIYFSYDVKMKEKGDIPEGYSVSREKKERFSLILESASTNQTSMYLCASRSSGSANNEQFFGPGTRLTVL.

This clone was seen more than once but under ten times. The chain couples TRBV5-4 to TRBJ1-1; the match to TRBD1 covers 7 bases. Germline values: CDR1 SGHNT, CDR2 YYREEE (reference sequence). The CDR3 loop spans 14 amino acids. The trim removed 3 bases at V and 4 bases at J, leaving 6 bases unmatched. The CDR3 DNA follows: TGTGCCAGCAGCTGGGACTCAGGGGGCACTGAAGCTTTCTTT. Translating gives CASSWDSGGTEAFF.

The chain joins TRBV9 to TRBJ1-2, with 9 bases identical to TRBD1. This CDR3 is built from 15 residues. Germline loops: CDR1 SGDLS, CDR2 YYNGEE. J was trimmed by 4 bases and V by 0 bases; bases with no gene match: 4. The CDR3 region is CASSVVTGGGYGYTF. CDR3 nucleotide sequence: TGTGCCAGCAGCGTAGTGACAGGGGGGGGCTATGGCTACACCTTC.

The CDR3 here is CASSRELGTPSQGAFF. CDR3 coding DNA: TGTGCCAGCTCACGTGAGTTAGGGACACCCTCCCAAGGAGCTTTCTTT. This rearrangement joins TRBV18 to TRBJ1-1, with D possibly TRBD1 on 6 matching bases. The CDR3 totals 16 residues. The V end was cut by 4 bases, the J end by 10 bases, with 25 bases between. The germline gives CDR1 KGHSH, CDR2 LQKENI.

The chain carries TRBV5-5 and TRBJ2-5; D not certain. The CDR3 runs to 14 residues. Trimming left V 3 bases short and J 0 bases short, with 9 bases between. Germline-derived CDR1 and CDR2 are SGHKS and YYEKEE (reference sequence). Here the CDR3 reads CASSWAVDQETQYF. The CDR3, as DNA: TGTGCCAGCAGCTGGGCAGTAGACCAAGAGACCCAGTACTTC.

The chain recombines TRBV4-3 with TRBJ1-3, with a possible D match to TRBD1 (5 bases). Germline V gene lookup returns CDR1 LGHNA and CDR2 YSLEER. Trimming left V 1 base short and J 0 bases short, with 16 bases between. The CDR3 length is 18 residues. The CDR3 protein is CASSQAAGTLSSGNTIYF. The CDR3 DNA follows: TGCGCCAGCAGCCAAGCGGCGGGGACGCTCAGCTCTGGAAACACCATATATTTT.